A selection of T cell receptor beta chains follows, all from one sample in a study of shared clonotypes between healthy human individuals. Assay used: immunoSEQ multiplex PCR; TCRdb lists only in-frame clones, some missing. The table lists some 1 million clones, about 80% of them singletons. The sequenced sample consisted of memory CD4+ T cells sorted from blood. These receptor sequences come from a man aged 18-30 years in good health. The conserved cysteine and the conserved F or W are not part of the CDR3 here. Clone size, where shown, is once, few, many, or a class for clones that have expanded.

abundance: .
v_gene: TRBV10-3
CDR3aa: AISESQTPGEKLF

abundance: .
v_gene: TRBV5-1
CDR3aa: ASSFDLGRYTEAF

abundance: .
v_gene: TRBV10-1
CDR3aa: ASSEGLAGQETQY

abundance: many
v_gene: TRBV11-2
CDR3aa: ASSLLYGLAETQY

abundance: .
v_gene: TRBV5-6
CDR3aa: ASSLRSTAGGETQY

abundance: .
v_gene: TRBV5-1
CDR3aa: ASSLLGGRTHDPNYGYT

abundance: .
v_gene: TRBV18
CDR3aa: ASSPLGLAGSTDTQY

abundance: .
v_gene: TRBV10-3
CDR3aa: AIVVQENGAF

abundance: .
v_gene: TRBV25-1
CDR3aa: ASSDSRGGEQY

abundance: .
v_gene: TRBV10-3
CDR3aa: AITGTGSYEQY

abundance: .
v_gene: TRBV9
CDR3aa: ASSVEHGVGNTIY

abundance: .
v_gene: TRBV5-4
CDR3aa: ASSFMASGRTDTQY

abundance: .
v_gene: TRBV19
CDR3aa: ASSGKGNSPLH

abundance: .
v_gene: TRBV19
CDR3aa: ASSIGRETQY

abundance: .
v_gene: TRBV9
CDR3aa: ASSVEAGGVGNTIY

abundance: .
v_gene: TRBV27
CDR3aa: ASKRDRGEKLF

abundance: .
v_gene: TRBV20-1
CDR3aa: SAPRDAGYT

abundance: .
v_gene: TRBV6-1
CDR3aa: ASSEHPTSGNRAGELF

abundance: .
v_gene: TRBV4-3
CDR3aa: ASSQGQGARGDTQY

abundance: .
v_gene: TRBV18
CDR3aa: ASSPLTTGANTEAF

abundance: .
v_gene: TRBV5-1
CDR3aa: ASSLGQGDYGYT

abundance: .
v_gene: TRBV5-1
CDR3aa: ASSLASGSRYEQY

abundance: .
v_gene: TRBV6-5
CDR3aa: ASTLIWGGEQY

abundance: .
v_gene: TRBV2
CDR3aa: ASSGTSGEGRELF

abundance: .
v_gene: TRBV5-1
CDR3aa: ASTPAQGRNTEAF

abundance: .
v_gene: TRBV28
CDR3aa: ASSPRLATDTQY

abundance: once
v_gene: TRBV4-2
CDR3aa: ASSQRGLAGGGSGANVLT

abundance: once
v_gene: TRBV4-1
CDR3aa: ASSQGGISQQPQH

abundance: few
v_gene: TRBV19
CDR3aa: ASKPLQGGGSNQPQH

abundance: .
v_gene: TRBV7-8
CDR3aa: ASSLVARPSGANVLT

abundance: .
v_gene: TRBV7-2
CDR3aa: ASSLALGELF

abundance: once
v_gene: TRBV6-1
CDR3aa: ASSVSRNTIY

abundance: .
v_gene: TRBV5-6
CDR3aa: ASSLDRQGLETQY

abundance: .
v_gene: TRBV5-6
CDR3aa: ASSPRSGEQY

abundance: .
v_gene: TRBV5-1
CDR3aa: ASSLRGVSGLEEQF

abundance: few
v_gene: TRBV5-5
CDR3aa: ASSFTGGNEKLF

abundance: .
v_gene: TRBV4-1
CDR3aa: ASTPGQGAGSSTDTQY

abundance: .
v_gene: TRBV5-1
CDR3aa: ASSRALDYNEQF

abundance: .
v_gene: TRBV5-1
CDR3aa: ASSLEQVFSGNTIY

abundance: .
v_gene: TRBV6-4
CDR3aa: ASSQFGGATEQF

abundance: .
v_gene: TRBV6-1
CDR3aa: ASSEAVGTVRGYT

abundance: .
v_gene: TRBV18
CDR3aa: ASSPQGAGNTIY

abundance: .
v_gene: TRBV5-1
CDR3aa: ASSPGGQTQRTNEKLF

abundance: once
v_gene: TRBV10-2
CDR3aa: ATQTGNQPQH

abundance: .
v_gene: TRBV30
CDR3aa: AWTSHGGRADTQY

abundance: .
v_gene: TRBV5-4
CDR3aa: ASSLRQVANEKLF

abundance: .
v_gene: TRBV30
CDR3aa: AGRTGNYEQY

abundance: .
v_gene: TRBV6-5
CDR3aa: ASSSRRQGYNEQF

abundance: .
v_gene: TRBV30
CDR3aa: AWSPAWASGRYNEQF

abundance: .
v_gene: TRBV11-2
CDR3aa: ASSLVLHRQGTGNTIY

abundance: .
v_gene: TRBV6-5
CDR3aa: ASKRLGEAETQY